This T cell receptor (beta chain) came from a study of CD8 T cells in ankylosing spondylitis. Overall study findings and caveats: Ankylosing spondylitis blood appeared to be characterized by a TCR beta motif of 8 or 9 highly homologous variants.

Trimming took off 1 base at V and 3 bases at J, with 9 bases between the two ends. The CDR3 has 14 residues. Details on this clonotype: Its specificity is not known.

TCRdb called the 5' RACE reads again in MiXCR, with one record for every CDR3 protein. Of under 300,000 distinct CDR3 sequences listed, 10% to 13% are singletons. The chain couples TRBV12-3 or TRBV12-4 to TRBJ1-1; no clear D gene. Sequences were obtained from blood, either unsorted or a sorted T cell fraction (not recorded which). The receptor was derived from a male donor with ankylosing spondylitis or in good health (not recorded which). The CDR3, as DNA: TGTGCCAGCAGTTTAGAAGTGGGAGACACTGAAGCTTTCTTT. It encodes CASSLEVGDTEAFF.